This T cell receptor (beta chain) was profiled in a study of blood T cell repertoires in COVID-19. Study information: The analysed material was cDNA or gDNA that came from T cells, B-cell-depleted T cells, or PBMCs.

V shed 5 bases, J shed 5 bases, and the junction held 6 bases outside the gene matches. The germline V gene encodes CDR1 MDHEN and CDR2 SYDVKM. The CDR3 is 15 residues long. Original processing methods: Counts of nucleated cells, estimated from reference gene primer amplification, were obtained. Produced via immunoSEQ multiplex PCR; TCRdb's table is partial and in-frame only. The DNA gave D and trimming, while V, J and clone size come from that table. The table lists under 50,000 clones, 82% of them singletons. The gene calls are TRBV28 and TRBJ1-6; 7 nucleotides line up with TRBD1. The TCR sequence derives from a man aged 40-50 years with acute or convalescent COVID-19. The sequenced material came from peripheral blood. In DNA form, the CDR3 reads TGTGCCAGCAGTCAACTGACAGGGAATAATTCACCCCTCCACTTT. Protein: CASSQLTGNNSPLHF.